This T cell receptor beta chain was observed in a study of cytomegalovirus exposure and HLA in healthy donors. Both 60 Vbeta primers and 13 Jbeta primers went into the PCR. Assay used: immunoSEQ multiplex PCR; TCRdb lists only in-frame clones, some missing. The table records 150,000 to 200,000 clones, about 64% of them present only once. The germline gives CDR1 MGHRA, CDR2 YSYEKL. The CDR3 extends over 17 amino acids. With 7 bases clipped from V and 0 bases from J, the junction kept 6 bases outside the gene matches. In regard to this clone: What it binds is unknown.

Study observations and caveats: Most TCR beta V segments were productive about 90% or about 30% of the time in an earlier analysis. The authors later found TCR association rates varying by HLA locus, with DRB1 most and HLA-C fewest. The only immune exposure information that was available was CMV serostatus.

Sequenced: PBMCs. The rearrangement joins TRBV4-1 to TRBJ2-6; TRBD1 agrees at 10 bases. The receptor's source is a man aged 45-65 years in good health and CMV-seronegative. The CDR3 DNA reads as TGCGCCAGCACCCTGACAGGGGGCCTCTCTGGGGCCAACGTCCTGACTTTC. It is translated as CASTLTGGLSGANVLTF.